This TCR beta chain was obtained from a study of T cells after yellow fever vaccination. Study results and caveats: Reappearing after the booster were most of the clones from primary vaccination (around 96% CD4, 75% to 90% CD8).

With regard to this clonotype: Its antigen is still unknown.

The CDR3 totals 17 residues. V dropped 2 bases and J dropped 6; count of bases not matched to a gene: 12. Germline values: CDR1 SEHNR, CDR2 FQNEAQ (reference sequence). MiXCR was run by TCRdb on the 5' RACE reads, yielding one entry per CDR3 protein. The repertoire holds fewer than 650,000 distinct CDR3 sequences, with around a fifth as singletons. The source is a man aged 18 to 30 who received the YFV17D yellow fever vaccine. The material was PBMCs, obtained less than 25 days after the first yellow fever vaccination. The chain is built from TRBV7-9 and TRBJ2-3; 9 bases are shared with TRBD2. CDR3 residues: CASSLLFSAGGPDTQYF. DNA for the CDR3: TGTGCCAGCAGCTTATTGTTTTCGGCGGGGGGGCCGGATACGCAGTATTTT.